One and the same sample provided the 21 T cell receptor beta chains below, sequenced in a study of beta chain features in type 1 diabetes. Investigators reverse transcribed all isolated RNA, so they sequenced expressed TCRB transcripts. Profiling relied on immunoSEQ multiplex PCR, and the TCRdb table lists in-frame clones only, not all of them. The sample lists hundreds of thousands of clones; 12% to 15% were seen once. The sequenced material came from central memory CD4+ T cells from blood. Receptors originate from a man aged 25 to 40 in good health.

This CDR3 is CAISDRGANTGELFF. The DNA of the CDR3 is TGTGCCATCAGCGACAGGGGCGCGAACACCGGGGAGCTGTTTTTT. The chain has TRBV10-3 and TRBJ2-2; 8 positions agree with TRBD1. V dropped 6 bases and J dropped 0; count of bases not matched to a gene: 3. This CDR3 has 15 residues. Germline loops: CDR1 ENHRY, CDR2 SYGVKD.

The rearrangement joins TRBV7-2 to TRBJ2-3; D unresolved. Germline values: CDR1 SGHTA, CDR2 FQGNSA. The CDR3 contains 16 residues. V lost 5 bases and J 5 bases, leaving 20 bases between the germline ends. This CDR3 reads CASSPSWLISVDTQYF. CDR3 bases: TGTGCCAGCAGCCCATCTTGGTTAATTTCCGTAGATACGCAGTATTTT.

The rearrangement links TRBV7-2 to TRBJ1-3; D perhaps matches TRBD1 (5 bases). This CDR3 comprises 17 residues. The V end was cut by 1 base, the J end by 0 bases, with 13 bases between. Germline CDR1 and CDR2: SGHTA and FQGNSA. CDR3: CASSLGPGTYSGNTIYF. The CDR3 nucleotides are TGTGCCAGCAGCTTAGGCCCGGGGACCTACTCTGGAAACACCATATATTTT.

This clone was counted between two and nine times. The chain uses TRBV5-6 and TRBJ2-3; 10 nucleotides line up with TRBD2. Germline loops: CDR1 SGHDT, CDR2 YYEEEE. CDR3 size: 16 residues. V dropped 4 bases and J dropped 7; count of bases not matched to a gene: 12. CDR3 DNA: TGTGCCAGCAGCCGGGATAGCGGGGGGTCTCCAAATACGCAGTATTTT. Its translation: CASSRDSGGSPNTQYF.

V and J are TRBV19 and TRBJ2-1, with D perhaps being TRBD1 or TRBD2 (6 bases each). The germline gives CDR1 LNHDA, CDR2 SQIVND (reference sequence). CDR3 length: 15 residues. Trimming took off 5 bases at V and 0 bases at J, with 11 bases between the two ends. The DNA for the CDR3 is TGTGCCAGTAGTCTACAGGGAGGCTCCTACAATGAGCAGTTCTTC. As protein: CASSLQGGSYNEQFF.

The rearrangement links TRBV5-1 to TRBJ1-6; 7 bases fit TRBD1. CDR1 and CDR2 from the germline V gene are SGHRS and YFSETQ. V shed 4 bases and J 8 bases; nucleotides not matched to a gene: 3. The CDR3 is 13 amino acids. Written as DNA, the CDR3 is TGCGCCAGCAGCACGGACAGGTATTCACCCCTCCACTTT. Translated: CASSTDRYSPLHF.

CDR3 nucleotides: TGCGCCAGCACTTCCACCGGGCCTGGGGCCAACGTCCTGACTTTC. This translates into CASTSTGPGANVLTF. This chain joins TRBV5-1 and TRBJ2-6; unclear D gene. The V end lost 6 bases, the J end lost 2 bases, and 12 bases lay between the germline ends. Germline values: CDR1 SGHRS, CDR2 YFSETQ. The CDR3 sequence is 15 residues long.

The chain combines TRBV6-1 with TRBJ2-2; D is undetermined. The CDR3 runs 14 residues. CDR1 MNHNS and CDR2 SASEGT come from the germline V gene. The V end lost 5 bases, the J end lost 4 bases, and 11 bases lay between the germline ends. DNA of the CDR3: TGTGCCAGCAGTTTACTGGGATCCACCGGGGAGCTGTTTTTT. Its translation: CASSLLGSTGELFF.

This chain links TRBV4-3 with TRBJ2-3; possibly TRBD1 for D (5 bases). CDR3 length equals 15 residues. V dropped 4 bases and J dropped 1 base, with 12 bases sitting between them. CDR1 is LGHNA and CDR2 is YSLEER in the germline V gene. This CDR3 is CASSLSSTGTDTQYF. Written as DNA, the CDR3 is TGCGCCAGCAGCCTCTCCTCGACAGGCACAGATACGCAGTATTTT.

CDR3 bases: TGTGCCAGCAGCTTGGTTTTGGGACTAGCGGGCCAAGAGACCCAGTACTTC. Protein sequence: CASSLVLGLAGQETQYF. The chain couples TRBV5-6 to TRBJ2-5; 12 bases are shared with TRBD2. This CDR3 is 17 amino acids long. The germline V gene has CDR1 SGHDT and CDR2 YYEEEE. Unmatched junction bases numbered 4, after V lost 0 bases and J lost 1 base.

The sample holds a few counts of this clone. The chain is built from TRBV7-2 and TRBJ2-7; D unclear. V was pared by 0 bases and J by 4 bases, with 7 bases between. The germline CDR1 and CDR2 sequences are SGHTA and FQGNSA. The CDR3 totals 13 residues. This CDR3 is CASSLARAYEQYF. The CDR3 bases are TGTGCCAGCAGCTTAGCCCGGGCTTACGAGCAGTACTTC.

A few counts support this clone. The chain carries TRBV7-9 and TRBJ2-3; 9 bases line up with TRBD2. The CDR3 totals 16 residues. With V trimmed by 5 bases and J by 1 base, 7 bases remained unmatched. Germline CDR1 and CDR2: SEHNR and FQNEAQ (reference sequence). The CDR3 protein is CASSPGTSSGTDTQYF. The DNA of the CDR3 is TGTGCCAGCAGCCCAGGGACTAGCTCGGGCACAGATACGCAGTATTTT.

This chain joins TRBV5-1 and TRBJ2-2; 7 bases are a match to TRBD1. There are 16 residues in the CDR3. Germline assignment: CDR1 SGHRS and CDR2 YFSETQ. Unmatched junction bases numbered 5, after V lost 0 bases and J lost 3 bases. This CDR3 is CASSLAPQGDTGELFF. The DNA for the CDR3 is TGCGCCAGCAGCTTGGCTCCGCAGGGGGACACCGGGGAGCTGTTTTTT. Based on the CDR3 plus reference TRBV5-1 and TRBJ2-2, the full variable domain is KAGVTQTPRYLIKTRGQQVTLSCSPISGHRSVSWYQQTPGQGLQFLFEYFSETQRNKGNFPGRFSGRQFSNSRSEMNVSTLELGDSALYLCASSLAPQGDTGELFFGEGSRLTVL.

This clone was seen only a few times. The chain combines TRBV28 with TRBJ1-1; D not resolved. In germline, CDR1 is MDHEN, CDR2 SYDVKM. V lost 4 bases and J lost 0, with 9 bases in between. The CDR3 spans 14 residues. CDR3 DNA: TGTGCCAGCAGTTCGACACGGATGAACACTGAAGCTTTCTTT. As protein: CASSSTRMNTEAFF.

A few counts support this clone. The V and J genes are TRBV6-4 and TRBJ2-1; TRBD2 aligns across 12 bases. Germline V gives CDR1 MRHNA, CDR2 SNTAGT. The CDR3 has 15 amino acids. V gave up 5 bases and J gave up 3 bases; unmatched junction bases: 2. The chain's CDR3 is CASSTTSGGYNEQFF. The CDR3 nucleotides are TGTGCCAGCAGTACGACTAGCGGGGGCTACAATGAGCAGTTCTTC.

This clone has a handful of counts. This specimen includes other DNA sequences encoding the same CDR3. The rearrangement joins TRBV2 to TRBJ2-5; D not certain. Trimming took 3 bases from V and 4 from J, leaving 6 bases between them. CDR1 is SNHLY and CDR2 is FYNNEI in the germline V gene. The CDR3 sequence is 12 residues long. CDR3 nucleotides: TGTGCCAGCAGTGAGGCGAGAGAGACCCAGTACTTC. It translates to CASSEARETQYF.

This clone was counted a few times. The rearrangement links TRBV6-5 to TRBJ2-5; D is ambiguous. The J call is uncertain, as TRBJ2-7 better fits the DNA end. The CDR3 loop spans 13 amino acids. Germline loops: CDR1 MNHEY, CDR2 SVGAGI. CDR3 loop: CASSSGEGYEQYF. CDR3 bases: TGTGCCAGCAGTTCCGGAGAAGGCTACGAGCAGTACTTC.

The genes are TRBV4-2 and TRBJ2-1; D tentatively fits TRBD1 or TRBD2 (5 bases each). Per the germline V gene, CDR1 is LGHNA and CDR2 is YNFKEQ. V was cut by 1 base and J by 1 base, with 14 bases left in between. This CDR3 region has 17 residues. For the CDR3, the DNA is TGTGCCAGCAGCCAAGGGGACGGCCCCGGATCCTACAATGAGCAGTTCTTC. This translates into CASSQGDGPGSYNEQFF.

This clone was observed a handful of times. V gene TRBV29-1 combines with J gene TRBJ1-2, with D possibly TRBD1 on 5 matching bases. The germline gives CDR1 SQVTM, CDR2 ANQGSEA. The V gene lost 7 bases and the J gene lost 4 bases, with 16 bases spanning the gap. The CDR3 runs to 13 residues. The CDR3 region is CSAVEPGTYGYTF. DNA for the CDR3: TGCAGCGCCGTTGAGCCCGGGACCTATGGCTACACCTTC.

This clone was picked up many times. This rearrangement joins TRBV5-6 to TRBJ1-1, with a weak D call TRBD1 (5 bases). Trimming pared 0 bases from V and 5 bases from J, leaving 11 bases between. Germline loops: CDR1 SGHDT, CDR2 YYEEEE. The CDR3 sequence is 14 residues long. CDR3 bases: TGTGCCAGCAGCTTGGTGGGGGTTGGTACTGAAGCTTTCTTT. Translating it yields CASSLVGVGTEAFF. The full variable domain, rest sourced from reference TRBV5-6 and TRBJ1-1, is DAGVTQSPTHLIKTRGQQVTLRCSPKSGHDTVSWYQQALGQGPQFIFQYYEEEERQRGNFPDRFSGHQFPNYSSELNVNALLLGDSALYLCASSLVGVGTEAFFGQGTRLTVV.

The CDR3 nucleotides read TGTGCCAGCAGCTTCGATTCTAGCACAGATACGCAGTATTTT. It is translated as CASSFDSSTDTQYF. The chain recombines TRBV5-4 with TRBJ2-3, with D hard to call. This CDR3 spans 14 amino acids. V shed 2 bases and J shed 0 bases, with 7 bases lying between them. The germline V gene has CDR1 SGHNT and CDR2 YYREEE (reference sequence).